The 23 T cell receptor beta chains listed next were all sequenced from one sample in a study of shared clonotypes between healthy human individuals. Sequenced by immunoSEQ multiplex PCR; TCRdb stores in-frame clones only, minus some. The data show around 700,000 clones, around four fifths seen once. Sample: memory CD4+ T cells sorted from blood. This sample's subset: CD45RA-negative fraction. The receptors come from a woman aged 25 to 39 in good health.

The chain has TRBV15 and TRBJ2-1; D remains ambiguous. V lost 0 bases to trimming and J lost 7 bases, with 10 bases between them. The length of the CDR3 is 14 residues. CDR1 and CDR2 (germline): LNHNV, YYDKDF (reference sequence). CDR3 amino acids: CATSRDPGLNEQFF. The CDR3 DNA reads TGTGCCACCAGCAGAGATCCCGGGTTAAATGAGCAGTTCTTC.

Comments on this clone: Other DNA sequences in the same sample also yield this CDR3. The chain is built from TRBV5-1 and TRBJ2-5, with a tentative D call TRBD1 (6 bases). CDR3 size: 13 residues. The germline CDR1 and CDR2 sequences are SGHRS and YFSETQ. The V end was cut by 4 bases, the J end by 2 bases, with 9 bases between. This CDR3 is CASSGGQQETQYF. In DNA form, the CDR3 reads TGCGCCAGCAGCGGCGGACAGCAAGAGACCCAGTACTTC.

The chain employs TRBV20-1 and TRBJ2-7; D unclear. The germline V gene encodes CDR1 DFQATT and CDR2 SNEGSKA (reference sequence). The CDR3 is 11 amino acids. Deletions cut 4 bases from V and 2 bases from J, with 6 bases between. The CDR3 DNA reads TGCAGTGCTAAAAGAACCTACGAGCAGTACTTC. Amino acid sequence: CSAKRTYEQYF.

The J gene is TRBJ2-1, the V gene TRBV5-8; D gene unclear. The CDR3 contains 14 residues. Per the germline V gene, CDR1 is SGHTS and CDR2 is YDEGEE. V lost 2 bases and J 2 bases, leaving 8 bases between the germline ends. The CDR3, as DNA: TGTGCCAGCAGCTTCGGAATAACCTACAATGAGCAGTTCTTC. Translation gives CASSFGITYNEQFF. Full variable domain (remainder filled in from reference TRBV5-8 and TRBJ2-1): EAGVTQSPTHLIKTRGQQATLRCSPISGHTSVYWYQQALGLGLQFLLWYDEGEERNRGNFPPRFSGRQFPNYSSELNVNALELEDSALYLCASSFGITYNEQFFGPGTRLTVL.

The chain carries TRBV5-1 and TRBJ1-3; no clear D. V gave up 2 bases and J gave up 0 bases, with 3 bases separating them. The CDR3 runs 13 residues. The germline V gene encodes CDR1 SGHRS and CDR2 YFSETQ. The CDR3 spells CASSFYSGNTIYF. The DNA of the CDR3 is TGCGCCAGCAGCTTTTACTCTGGAAACACCATATATTTT. Filled out from reference TRBV5-1 and TRBJ1-3, the complete variable domain reads KAGVTQTPRYLIKTRGQQVTLSCSPISGHRSVSWYQQTPGQGLQFLFEYFSETQRNKGNFPGRFSGRQFSNSRSEMNVSTLELGDSALYLCASSFYSGNTIYFGEGSWLTVV.

The DNA for the CDR3 is TGTGCCAGCACGCGACTAGCGGGAGTCAATGAGCAGTTCTTC. This translates into CASTRLAGVNEQFF. This chain joins TRBV2 and TRBJ2-1; TRBD2 aligns across 12 bases. Per germline, CDR1 SNHLY and CDR2 FYNNEI. The V and J ends lost 7 bases and 6 bases, in that order; junction bases with no gene match: 4. This CDR3 comprises 14 residues. Filled out from reference TRBV2 and TRBJ2-1, the complete variable domain reads EPEVTQTPSHQVTQMGQEVILRCVPISNHLYFYWYRQILGQKVEFLVSFYNNEISEKSEIFDDQFSVERPDGSNFTLKIRSTKLEDSAMYFCASTRLAGVNEQFFGPGTRLTVL.

The chain links TRBV19 to TRBJ2-2, with D hard to call. The germline gives CDR1 LNHDA, CDR2 SQIVND (reference sequence). V dropped 5 bases and J dropped 6 bases, with 13 bases sitting between them. The CDR3 extends over 14 amino acids. The CDR3 spells CASSASPAAGELFF. The DNA for the CDR3 is TGTGCCAGTAGTGCCTCCCCTGCCGCCGGGGAGCTGTTTTTT.

This chain links TRBV5-4 with TRBJ1-3; the D is unclear. V dropped 3 bases and J dropped 4 bases, with 2 bases sitting between them. CDR3 size: 11 residues. Germline V gives CDR1 SGHNT, CDR2 YYREEE (reference sequence). In DNA form, the CDR3 reads TGTGCCAGCAGCTGGGGAAACACCATATATTTT. Its protein product is CASSWGNTIYF.

The genes are TRBV25-1 and TRBJ1-2, with TRBD1 matching over 11 bases. This CDR3 is 16 amino acids long. The germline gives CDR1 MGHDK, CDR2 SYGVNS. V shed 1 base and J 11 bases; nucleotides not matched to a gene: 12. CDR3 amino acids: CASSESPDRGRRRYTF. In nucleotides, the CDR3 is TGTGCCAGCAGTGAATCCCCGGACAGGGGGCGCAGAAGGTACACCTTC.

Regarding this clone: Other nucleotide sequences in the sample specify the same CDR3. V usage is TRBV7-2 and J usage is TRBJ2-2, with D maybe TRBD1 (6 bases). V lost 0 bases to trimming and J lost 8 bases, with 13 bases between them. The CDR3 has 15 amino acids. Germline CDR1 SGHTA, CDR2 FQGNSA. The DNA for the CDR3 is TGTGCCAGCAGCTTAGCGAACAGGGCCACTGGGGAGCTGTTTTTT. Amino acids: CASSLANRATGELFF.

V is TRBV19 and J is TRBJ1-5, with 8 bases lining up with TRBD1. CDR3 length: 13 residues. Trimming removed 7 bases from V and 5 bases from J; junction bases left unmatched: 4. Germline V gene lookup returns CDR1 LNHDA and CDR2 SQIVND (reference sequence). In DNA, the CDR3 is TGTGCCAGTAAGGACAGGGTTGATCAGCCCCAGCATTTT. This translates into CASKDRVDQPQHF.

V and J are TRBV9 and TRBJ2-5; D unclear. V was pared by 4 bases and J by 2 bases, with 12 bases between. This CDR3 is built from 14 residues. Germline V gives CDR1 SGDLS, CDR2 YYNGEE. This CDR3 is CASSPRFGQETQYF. The CDR3 DNA reads TGTGCCAGCAGCCCCCGATTTGGGCAAGAGACCCAGTACTTC.

This clone was seen a single time. This rearrangement joins TRBV18 to TRBJ1-3; D remains unclear. CDR3 length: 11 amino acids. The germline V gene has CDR1 KGHSH and CDR2 LQKENI. Trimming shortened V by 2 bases and J by 7 bases, and 3 bases separated the two germline ends. CDR3 nucleotides: TGTGCCAGCTCACCAAGCAACACCATATATTTT. This gives the protein CASSPSNTIYF.

This clone was seen a few times. This chain links TRBV25-1 with TRBJ2-7; D is unresolved. V lost 5 bases, J lost 4 bases, and 9 bases lay in between. The CDR3 spans 12 residues. Germline lookup yields CDR1 MGHDK and CDR2 SYGVNS. CDR3 sequence reads: CASSPSGYEQYF. The CDR3 nucleotides are TGTGCCAGCAGTCCGTCTGGGTACGAGCAGTACTTC.

This clone has just one count. The rearrangement links TRBV19 to TRBJ2-1; 9 bases line up with TRBD2. CDR1 is LNHDA and CDR2 is SQIVND in the germline V gene (reference sequence). Trimming took 4 bases from V and 8 from J; bases not matched to a gene: 12. The length of the CDR3 is 16 residues. The CDR3 sequence: CASSTTTSGPRDEQFF. The CDR3, as DNA: TGTGCCAGTAGTACTACGACTAGCGGCCCTCGAGATGAGCAGTTCTTC.

The chain is built from TRBV19 and TRBJ2-3; TRBD1 matches 10 bases. After removal of 8 bases from V and 2 bases from J, the junction contained 4 bases not matched to a gene. Germline V CDR1 and CDR2: LNHDA, SQIVND (reference sequence). This CDR3 region has 14 residues. CDR3: CASRTGGYTDTQYF. Here the CDR3 DNA reads TGTGCCAGTCGGACAGGGGGTTACACAGATACGCAGTATTTT.

The genes are TRBV28 and TRBJ1-2; D is uncertain. Trimming took off 8 bases at V and 4 bases at J, with 11 bases between the two ends. The CDR3 is made up of 12 amino acids. The V gene's germline CDR1 is MDHEN and CDR2 SYDVKM. The CDR3 sequence is CASQRGVYGYTF. The CDR3 DNA reads TGTGCCAGCCAACGCGGCGTCTATGGCTACACCTTC.

Details on this clone: A read error may produce the germline difference seen at one junction end. The rearrangement uses TRBV5-4 and TRBJ2-5, with D maybe TRBD2 (5 bases). Per the germline V gene, CDR1 is SGHNT and CDR2 is YYREEE (reference sequence). This CDR3 comprises 15 residues. In DNA form, the CDR3 reads TGTGCCAGCAGCTTGGGACTCCTCCGGGAAGAGGCCCAGTACTTC. It is translated as CASSLGLLREEAQYF.

This clone was observed at least ten times. The sample holds other DNA sequences that translate to the same CDR3. The genes are TRBV6-5 and TRBJ1-5; D unresolved. CDR1 and CDR2 from the germline V gene are MNHEY and SVGAGI. The CDR3 runs to 12 residues. Trimming shortened V by 8 bases and J by 1 base, and 6 bases separated the two germline ends. The CDR3 sequence is CASGRSNQPQHF. The CDR3 DNA reads as TGTGCCAGCGGGCGGAGCAATCAGCCCCAGCATTTT.

The chain has TRBV2 and TRBJ2-5, with D maybe TRBD2 (5 bases). The V gene lost 3 bases and the J gene lost 7 bases, with 9 bases spanning the gap. Looked up from germline, CDR1 is SNHLY and CDR2 is FYNNEI. The CDR3 is made up of 12 amino acids. CDR3 bases: TGTGCCAGCAGTGAGTCCAGCGGGACCCAGTACTTC. Protein product: CASSESSGTQYF.

V is TRBV7-9 and J is TRBJ2-1; D perhaps matches TRBD2 (6 bases). Trimming cost V 8 bases and J 13 bases, with 12 bases left between them. CDR3 size: 10 residues. The germline CDR1 and CDR2 sequences are SEHNR and FQNEAQ (reference sequence). The CDR3 nucleotides are TGTGCCAGCGACGGGCGGGATCAGTTCTTC. It is translated as CASDGRDQFF.

This clone was recorded a few times. The J gene is TRBJ1-2, the V gene TRBV6-5, with D possibly being TRBD1 (5 bases). Germline V gene data show CDR1 as MNHEY and CDR2 as SVGAGI. V was pared by 7 bases and J by 4 bases, with 13 bases between. CDR3 length equals 13 residues. In DNA form, the CDR3 reads TGTGCCAGCACCGGGGGGACCTCCTATGGCTACACCTTC. It codes for CASTGGTSYGYTF.

V and J are TRBV7-2 and TRBJ1-2; D may be TRBD1 (6 bases). Germline assignment: CDR1 SGHTA and CDR2 FQGNSA. CDR3 length: 16 amino acids. Trimming took off 2 bases at V and 4 bases at J, with 17 bases between the two ends. CDR3 region: CASSLSGRGAGYGYTF. The CDR3 bases are TGTGCCAGCAGCTTATCGGGTCGGGGGGCTGGCTATGGCTACACCTTC.